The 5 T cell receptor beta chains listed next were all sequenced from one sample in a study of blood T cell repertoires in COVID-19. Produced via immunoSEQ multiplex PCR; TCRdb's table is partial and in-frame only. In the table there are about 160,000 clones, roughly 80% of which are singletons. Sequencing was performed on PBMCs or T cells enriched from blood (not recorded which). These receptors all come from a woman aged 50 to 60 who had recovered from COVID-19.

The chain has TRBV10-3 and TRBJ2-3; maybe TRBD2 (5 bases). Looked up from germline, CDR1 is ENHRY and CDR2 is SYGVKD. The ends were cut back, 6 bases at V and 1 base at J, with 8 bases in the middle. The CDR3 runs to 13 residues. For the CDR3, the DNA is TGTGCCATCAGAAAAGCGGGCACAGATACGCAGTATTTT. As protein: CAIRKAGTDTQYF.

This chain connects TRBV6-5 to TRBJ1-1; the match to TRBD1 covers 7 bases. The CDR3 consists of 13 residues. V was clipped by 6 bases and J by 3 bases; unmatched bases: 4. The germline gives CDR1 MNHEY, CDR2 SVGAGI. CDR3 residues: CASSRQGYTEAFF. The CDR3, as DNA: TGTGCCAGCAGCAGACAGGGATACACTGAAGCTTTCTTT.

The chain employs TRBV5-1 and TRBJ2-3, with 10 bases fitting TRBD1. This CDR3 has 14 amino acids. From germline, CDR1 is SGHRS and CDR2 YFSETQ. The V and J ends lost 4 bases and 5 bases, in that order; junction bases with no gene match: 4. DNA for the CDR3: TGCGCCAGCAGCCCGGGACAGGGGTTAGATACGCAGTATTTT. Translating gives CASSPGQGLDTQYF.

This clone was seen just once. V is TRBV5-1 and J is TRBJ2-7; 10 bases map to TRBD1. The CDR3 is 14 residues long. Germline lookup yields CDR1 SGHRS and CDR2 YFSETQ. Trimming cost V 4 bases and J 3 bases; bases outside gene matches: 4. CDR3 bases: TGCGCCAGCAGCGTAGGACAGGGGGGCTACGAGCAGTACTTC. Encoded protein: CASSVGQGGYEQYF.

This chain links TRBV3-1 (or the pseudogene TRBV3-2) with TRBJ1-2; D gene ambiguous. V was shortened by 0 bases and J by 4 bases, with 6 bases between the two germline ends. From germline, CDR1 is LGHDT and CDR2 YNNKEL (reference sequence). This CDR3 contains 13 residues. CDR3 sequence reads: CASSQEQLYGYTF. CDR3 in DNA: TGTGCCAGCAGCCAAGAACAGCTCTATGGCTACACCTTC.